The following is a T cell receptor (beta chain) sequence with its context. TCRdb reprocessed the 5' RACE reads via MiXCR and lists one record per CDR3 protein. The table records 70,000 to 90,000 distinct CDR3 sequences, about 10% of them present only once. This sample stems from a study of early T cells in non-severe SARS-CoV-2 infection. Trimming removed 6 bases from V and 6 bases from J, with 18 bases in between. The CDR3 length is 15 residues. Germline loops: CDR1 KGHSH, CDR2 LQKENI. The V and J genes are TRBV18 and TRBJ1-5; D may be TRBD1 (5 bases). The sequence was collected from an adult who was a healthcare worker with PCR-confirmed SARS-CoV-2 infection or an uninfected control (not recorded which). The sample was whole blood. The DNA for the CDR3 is TGTGCCAGCTCCCCGGTTAGGCAGGGCGGTCAGCCCCAGCATTTT. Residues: CASSPVRQGGQPQHF.